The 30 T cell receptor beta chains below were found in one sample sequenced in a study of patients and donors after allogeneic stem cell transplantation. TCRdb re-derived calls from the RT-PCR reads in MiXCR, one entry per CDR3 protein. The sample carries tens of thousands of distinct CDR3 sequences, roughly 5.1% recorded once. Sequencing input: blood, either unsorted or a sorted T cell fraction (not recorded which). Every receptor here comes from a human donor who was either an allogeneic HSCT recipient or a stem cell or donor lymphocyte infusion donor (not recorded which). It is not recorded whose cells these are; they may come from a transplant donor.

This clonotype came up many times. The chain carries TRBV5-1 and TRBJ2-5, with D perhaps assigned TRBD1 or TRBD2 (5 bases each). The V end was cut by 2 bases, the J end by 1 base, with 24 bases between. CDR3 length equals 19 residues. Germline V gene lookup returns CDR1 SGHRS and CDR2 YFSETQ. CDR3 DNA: TGCGCCAGCAGCTTTCCTAACGCCCCTCCCTCGGGACCCCAAGAGACCCAGTACTTC. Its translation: CASSFPNAPPSGPQETQYF.

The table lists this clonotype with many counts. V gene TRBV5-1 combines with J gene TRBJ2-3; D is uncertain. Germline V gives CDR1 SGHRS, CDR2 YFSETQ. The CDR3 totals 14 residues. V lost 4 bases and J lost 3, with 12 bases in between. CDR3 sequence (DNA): TGCGCCAGCAGCAAGACTGTTGGGACAGATACGCAGTATTTT. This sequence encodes CASSKTVGTDTQYF.

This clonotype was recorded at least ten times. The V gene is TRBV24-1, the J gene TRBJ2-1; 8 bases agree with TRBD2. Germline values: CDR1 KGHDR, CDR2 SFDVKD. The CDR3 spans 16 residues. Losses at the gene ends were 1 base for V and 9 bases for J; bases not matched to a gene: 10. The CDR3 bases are TGTGCCACCAGTGATTTCAGAGCGGGAGATTCCGGTGAGCAGTTCTTC. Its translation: CATSDFRAGDSGEQFF.

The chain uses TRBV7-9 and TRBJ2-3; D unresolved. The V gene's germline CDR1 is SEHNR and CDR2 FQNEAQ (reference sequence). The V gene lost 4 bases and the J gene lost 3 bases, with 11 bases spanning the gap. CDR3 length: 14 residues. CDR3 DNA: TGTGCCAGCAGCTCGCCCAGAAAGACAGATACGCAGTATTTT. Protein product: CASSSPRKTDTQYF.

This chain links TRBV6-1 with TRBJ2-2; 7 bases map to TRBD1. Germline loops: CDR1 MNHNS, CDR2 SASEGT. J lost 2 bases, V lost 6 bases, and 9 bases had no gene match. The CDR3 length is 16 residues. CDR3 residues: CASSRGDSINTGELFF. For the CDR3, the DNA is TGTGCCAGCAGCCGTGGGGACAGCATTAACACCGGGGAGCTGTTTTTT.

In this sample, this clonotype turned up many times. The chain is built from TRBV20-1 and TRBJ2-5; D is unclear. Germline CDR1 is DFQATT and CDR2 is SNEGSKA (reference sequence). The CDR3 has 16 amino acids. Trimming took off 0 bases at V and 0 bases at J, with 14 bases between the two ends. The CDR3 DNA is TGCAGTGCTAGAGATCTTGGACGTAGTCACCAAGAGACCCAGTACTTC. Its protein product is CSARDLGRSHQETQYF.

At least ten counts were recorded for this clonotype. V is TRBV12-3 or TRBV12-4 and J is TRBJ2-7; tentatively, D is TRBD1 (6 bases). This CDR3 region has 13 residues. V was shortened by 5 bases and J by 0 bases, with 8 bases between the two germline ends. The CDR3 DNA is TGTGCCAGCAGTCGGACAGTCTCCTACGAGCAGTACTTC. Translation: CASSRTVSYEQYF.

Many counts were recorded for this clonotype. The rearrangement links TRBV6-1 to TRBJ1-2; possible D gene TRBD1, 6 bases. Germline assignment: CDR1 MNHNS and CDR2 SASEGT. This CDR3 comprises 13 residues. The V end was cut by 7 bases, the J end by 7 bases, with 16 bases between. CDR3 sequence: CASNGTPGVGYTF. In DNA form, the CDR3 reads TGTGCCAGCAATGGAACACCAGGGGTTGGCTACACCTTC.

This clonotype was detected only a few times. CDR3 amino acids: CASRKGNSGANVLTF. CDR3 nucleotide sequence: TGTGCCAGCAGAAAGGGCAACTCTGGGGCCAACGTCCTGACTTTC. The genes are TRBV6-1 and TRBJ2-6; D remains unclear. The CDR3 has 15 residues. CDR1 is MNHNS and CDR2 is SASEGT in the germline V gene. V lost 6 bases and J 0 bases, leaving 9 bases between the germline ends.

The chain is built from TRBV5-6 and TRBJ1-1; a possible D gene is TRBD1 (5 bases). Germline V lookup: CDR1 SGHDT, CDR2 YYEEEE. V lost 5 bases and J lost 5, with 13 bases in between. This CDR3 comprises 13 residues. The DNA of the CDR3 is TGTGCCAGCAGTTACCAGGGAGGGACTGAAGCTTTCTTT. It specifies CASSYQGGTEAFF.

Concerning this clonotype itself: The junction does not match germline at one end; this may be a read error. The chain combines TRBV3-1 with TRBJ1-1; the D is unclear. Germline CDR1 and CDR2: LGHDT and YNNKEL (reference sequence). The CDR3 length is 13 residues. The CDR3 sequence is CASSQQPNTEVSF. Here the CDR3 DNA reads TGTGCCAGCAGCCAACAGCCGAACACTGAAGTTTCCTTT.

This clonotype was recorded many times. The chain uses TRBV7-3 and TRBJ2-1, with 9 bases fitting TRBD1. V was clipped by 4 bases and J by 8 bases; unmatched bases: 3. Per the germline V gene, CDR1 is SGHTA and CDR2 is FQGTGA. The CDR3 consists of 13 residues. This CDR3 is CASSSDRGYEQFF. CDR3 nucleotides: TGTGCCAGCAGCTCCGACAGGGGGTATGAGCAGTTCTTC.

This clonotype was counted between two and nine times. The CDR3 spells CASSRDQGGYTF. The CDR3 coding sequence is TGTGCCAGCTCTCGGGACCAAGGAGGCTACACCTTC. The chain has TRBV18 and TRBJ1-2, with D possibly matching TRBD1 (5 bases). The CDR3 has 12 amino acids. Deletions cut 6 bases from V and 8 bases from J, with 13 bases between. Germline CDR1 reads KGHSH; CDR2 reads LQKENI.

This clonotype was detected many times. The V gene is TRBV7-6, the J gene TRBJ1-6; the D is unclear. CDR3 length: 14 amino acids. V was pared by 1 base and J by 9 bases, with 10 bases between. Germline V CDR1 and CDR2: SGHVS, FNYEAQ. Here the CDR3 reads CASSLERVGSPLHF. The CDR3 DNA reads TGTGCCAGCAGCTTAGAGAGGGTCGGTTCACCCCTCCACTTT.

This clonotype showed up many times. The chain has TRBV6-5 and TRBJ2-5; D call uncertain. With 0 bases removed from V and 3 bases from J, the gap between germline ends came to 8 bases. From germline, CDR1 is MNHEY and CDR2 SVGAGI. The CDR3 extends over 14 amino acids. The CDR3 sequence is CASSYSYRKETQYF. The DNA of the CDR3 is TGTGCCAGCAGTTACTCGTACAGAAAAGAGACCCAGTACTTC.

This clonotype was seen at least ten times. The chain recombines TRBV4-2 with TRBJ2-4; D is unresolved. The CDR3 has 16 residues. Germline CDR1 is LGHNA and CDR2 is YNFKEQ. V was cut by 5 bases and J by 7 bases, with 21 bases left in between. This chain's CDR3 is CASSVYRPPLGNIQYF. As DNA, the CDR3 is TGTGCCAGCAGCGTCTACCGTCCACCTCTAGGGAACATTCAGTACTTC.

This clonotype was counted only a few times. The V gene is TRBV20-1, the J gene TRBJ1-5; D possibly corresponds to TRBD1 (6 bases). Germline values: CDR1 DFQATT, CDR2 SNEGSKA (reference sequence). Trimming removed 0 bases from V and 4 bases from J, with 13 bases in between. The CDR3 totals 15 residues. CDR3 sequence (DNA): TGCAGTGCTAGAGATGGGACAAGGGTTAATCAGCCCCAGCATTTT. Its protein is CSARDGTRVNQPQHF.

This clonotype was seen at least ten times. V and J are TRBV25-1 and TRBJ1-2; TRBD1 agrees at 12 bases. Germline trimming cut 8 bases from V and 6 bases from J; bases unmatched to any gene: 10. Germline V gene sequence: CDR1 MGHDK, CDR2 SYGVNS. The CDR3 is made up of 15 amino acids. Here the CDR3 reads CASRTTGTGGNGYTF. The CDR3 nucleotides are TGTGCCAGCCGCACTACCGGGACAGGGGGCAATGGCTACACCTTC.

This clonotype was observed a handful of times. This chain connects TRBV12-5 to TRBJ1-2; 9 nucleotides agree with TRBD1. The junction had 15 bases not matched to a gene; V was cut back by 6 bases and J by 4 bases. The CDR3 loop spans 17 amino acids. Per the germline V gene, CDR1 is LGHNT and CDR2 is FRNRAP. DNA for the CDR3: TGTGCTAGTGGACCTGGACAGGGGCGTTCTTGGGGCTATGGCTACACCTTC. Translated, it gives CASGPGQGRSWGYGYTF.

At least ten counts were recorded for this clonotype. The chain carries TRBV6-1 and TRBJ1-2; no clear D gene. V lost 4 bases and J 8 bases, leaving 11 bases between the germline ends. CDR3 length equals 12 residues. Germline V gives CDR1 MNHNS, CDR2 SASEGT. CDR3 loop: CASSGKAGGYTF. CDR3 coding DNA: TGTGCCAGCAGTGGCAAGGCGGGGGGCTACACCTTC.

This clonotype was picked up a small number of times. DNA for the CDR3: TGTGCCAGCAGCTCACCAGGGAGCTCCTACAATGAGCAGTTCTTC. Residues: CASSSPGSSYNEQFF. The chain uses TRBV7-3 and TRBJ2-1, with D possibly called TRBD1 or TRBD2 (5 bases each). This CDR3 spans 15 amino acids. V gave up 4 bases and J gave up 0 bases, with 10 bases separating them. Per germline, CDR1 SGHTA and CDR2 FQGTGA.

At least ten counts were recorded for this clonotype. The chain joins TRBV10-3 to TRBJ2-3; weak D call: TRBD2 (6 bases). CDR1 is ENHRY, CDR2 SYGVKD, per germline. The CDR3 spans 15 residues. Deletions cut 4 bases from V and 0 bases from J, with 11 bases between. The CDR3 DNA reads TGTGCCATCAGTGGAGGGACTTGGAGCACAGATACGCAGTATTTT. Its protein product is CAISGGTWSTDTQYF.

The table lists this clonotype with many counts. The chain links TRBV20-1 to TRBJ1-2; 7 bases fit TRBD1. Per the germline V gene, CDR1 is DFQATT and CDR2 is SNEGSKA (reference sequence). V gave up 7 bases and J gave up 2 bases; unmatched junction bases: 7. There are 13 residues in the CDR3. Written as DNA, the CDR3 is TGCAGTGGAAAATCGGACAGGAACTATGGCTACACCTTC. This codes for CSGKSDRNYGYTF.

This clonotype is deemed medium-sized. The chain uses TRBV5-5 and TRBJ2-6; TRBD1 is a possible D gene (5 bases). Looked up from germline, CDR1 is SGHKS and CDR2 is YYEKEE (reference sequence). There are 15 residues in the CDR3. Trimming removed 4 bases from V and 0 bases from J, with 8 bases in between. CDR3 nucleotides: TGTGCCAGCAGCCAAGACAGCTCTGGGGCCAACGTCCTGACTTTC. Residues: CASSQDSSGANVLTF.

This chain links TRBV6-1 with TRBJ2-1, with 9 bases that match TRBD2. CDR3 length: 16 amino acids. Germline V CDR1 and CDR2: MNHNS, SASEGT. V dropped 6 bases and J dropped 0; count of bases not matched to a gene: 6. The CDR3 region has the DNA TGTGCCAGCAGCGAGCGGGGGGCTCTCTCCTACAATGAGCAGTTCTTC. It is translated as CASSERGALSYNEQFF.

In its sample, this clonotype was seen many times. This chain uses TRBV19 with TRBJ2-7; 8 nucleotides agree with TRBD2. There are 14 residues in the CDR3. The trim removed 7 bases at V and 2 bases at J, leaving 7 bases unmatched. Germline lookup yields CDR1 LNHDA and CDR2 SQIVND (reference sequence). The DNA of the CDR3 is TGTGCCAGTACTCCAGCGGGAGCGCCCTACGAGCAGTACTTC. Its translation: CASTPAGAPYEQYF.

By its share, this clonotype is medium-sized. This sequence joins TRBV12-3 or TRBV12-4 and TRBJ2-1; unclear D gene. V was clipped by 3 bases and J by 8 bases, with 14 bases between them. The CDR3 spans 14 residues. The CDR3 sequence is CASSFLGSKDEQFF. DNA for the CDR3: TGTGCCAGCAGTTTTTTGGGCTCTAAGGATGAGCAGTTCTTC.

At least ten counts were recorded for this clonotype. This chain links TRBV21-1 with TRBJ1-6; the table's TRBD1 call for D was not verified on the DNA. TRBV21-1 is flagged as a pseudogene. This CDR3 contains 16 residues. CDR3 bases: TGTGCCAGCAGCAAAGGCAGGACAGGGGGCAATTCACCCCTCCACTTT. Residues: CASSKGRTGGNSPLHF.

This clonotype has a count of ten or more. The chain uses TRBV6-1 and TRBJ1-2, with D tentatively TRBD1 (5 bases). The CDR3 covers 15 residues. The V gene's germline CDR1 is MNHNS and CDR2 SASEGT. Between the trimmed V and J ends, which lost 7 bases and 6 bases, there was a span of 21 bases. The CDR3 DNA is TGTGCCAGCACCCTAACCCCGCAGGGTATGGATGGCTACACCTTC. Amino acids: CASTLTPQGMDGYTF.

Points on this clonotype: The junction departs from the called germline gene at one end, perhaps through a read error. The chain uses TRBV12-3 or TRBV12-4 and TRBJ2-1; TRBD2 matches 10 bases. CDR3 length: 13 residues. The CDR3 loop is CASSQAGGPGEQF. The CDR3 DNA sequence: TGTGCCAGCAGTCAAGCGGGGGGGCCGGGAGAGCAGTTC.